These T cell receptor beta chains were read from a single sample in a study of T cell responses to AZD1222 COVID-19 vaccine. Libraries were prepared by immunoSEQ multiplex PCR; TCRdb keeps only in-frame clonotypes and omits some of them. Among about 180,000 clones listed, approximately 90% were seen once. This material consisted of peripheral blood, taken 28 days after the second dose of the MenACWY control vaccine. Receptor source: an adult who received the MenACWY meningococcal vaccine as a control. CDR3s leave out the opening cysteine and the closing phenylalanine or tryptophan.

>TRBJ1-1|TRBV28
ASRQKEAF
>TRBJ2-7|TRBV5-8
ASSLIYEQY
>TRBJ1-5|TRBV7-6
ASSLRARGQPQH
>TRBJ1-4|TRBV14
ASSQRRGLGEKLF
>TRBJ2-7|TRBV27
ASSGGMVGEQY
>TRBJ1-5|TRBV20-1
SARSRQPQH
>TRBJ2-7|TRBV10-1
ASRRSGGHEQY
>TRBJ2-3|TRBV10-3
AITDRGLTDTQY
>TRBJ2-2|TRBV10-3
ATGEQQGEGNTGELF
>TRBJ1-6|TRBV28
ASSLNDRGRSPLH
>TRBJ2-7|TRBV7-2
ASSLANPYEQY
>TRBJ2-7|TRBV3-1/TRBV3-2
ASSQDLRTGIYEQY
>TRBJ1-2|TRBV12-3/TRBV12-4
ASSLQRLYGYT
>TRBJ1-2|TRBV20-1
SARSGAGYT
>TRBJ2-3|TRBV6-5
ASSYSAGGTDTQY
>TRBJ2-1|TRBV28
ASISSGLNNYNEQF
>TRBJ2-3|TRBV6-5
ASSYLRAGYEDTQY